This TCR beta chain was obtained from a study of cytomegalovirus exposure and HLA in healthy donors. The CDR3 is 8 amino acids. CDR1 is SQVTM and CDR2 is ANQGSEA in the germline V gene. PCR employed 60 Vbeta and 13 Jbeta primers. Libraries were prepared by immunoSEQ multiplex PCR; TCRdb keeps only in-frame clonotypes and omits some of them. This sample has 90,000 to 120,000 clones, with over 9.5% found just once. Only a few counts were recorded for this clone. What it binds is not known. Broader study findings: Presence/absence analyses assumed roughly uniform sequencing depth across donors, which may not hold.

The receptor was derived from a man aged 35 to 55 in good health and CMV-seropositive. The rearrangement uses TRBV29-1 and TRBJ2-3; D gene uncertain. The sample taken for sequencing was PBMCs. The CDR3 region is CTDLTQYF. The CDR3 DNA is TGCACCGACTTGACGCAGTATTTT.